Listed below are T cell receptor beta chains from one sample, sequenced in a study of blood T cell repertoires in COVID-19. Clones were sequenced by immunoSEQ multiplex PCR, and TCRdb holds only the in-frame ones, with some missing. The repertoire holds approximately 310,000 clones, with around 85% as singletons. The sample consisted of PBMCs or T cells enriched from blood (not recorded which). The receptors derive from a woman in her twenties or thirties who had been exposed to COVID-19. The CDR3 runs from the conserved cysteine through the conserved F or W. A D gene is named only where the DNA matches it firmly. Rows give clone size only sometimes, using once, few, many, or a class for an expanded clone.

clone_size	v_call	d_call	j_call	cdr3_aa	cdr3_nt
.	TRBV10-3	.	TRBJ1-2	CAISEDSNYGYTF	TGTGCCATCAGTGAGGACAGTAACTATGGCTACACCTTC
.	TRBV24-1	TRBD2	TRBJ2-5	CATSDFGLAGGPKETQYF	TGTGCCACCAGTGATTTCGGTCTAGCGGGGGGGCCGAAGGAGACCCAGTACTTC
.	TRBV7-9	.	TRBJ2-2	CASSLNSGTYTGELFF	TGTGCCAGCAGCCTCAACAGCGGGACATACACCGGGGAGCTGTTTTTT
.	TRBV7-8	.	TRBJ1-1	CASSLGDYNRVMNTEAFF	TGTGCCAGCAGCTTGGGGGATTACAACAGGGTGATGAACACTGAAGCTTTCTTT
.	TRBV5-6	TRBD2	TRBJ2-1	CASSLLVLAGGRSYNEQFF	TGTGCCAGCAGCTTGTTAGTACTAGCGGGGGGCCGCTCCTACAATGAGCAGTTCTTC
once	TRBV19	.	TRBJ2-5	CASNIGGAEETQYF	TGTGCCAGTAACATAGGAGGGGCAGAAGAGACCCAGTACTTC
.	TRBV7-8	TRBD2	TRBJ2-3	CASSLLAGTGSDTQYF	TGTGCCAGCAGCTTACTAGCGGGGACCGGCTCAGATACGCAGTATTTT
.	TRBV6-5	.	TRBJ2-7	CASSSPVGQHYEQYF	TGTGCCAGCAGTTCCCCGGTCGGACAGCACTACGAGCAGTACTTC
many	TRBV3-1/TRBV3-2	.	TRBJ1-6	CASSPHNSPLHF	TGTGCCAGCAGCCCTCATAATTCACCCCTCCACTTT
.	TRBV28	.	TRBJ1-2	CASSGQGPANYGYTF	TGTGCCAGCAGTGGACAAGGGCCCGCCAACTATGGCTACACCTTC
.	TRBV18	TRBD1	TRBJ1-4	CASSPPGQGGEKLFF	TGTGCCAGCTCACCACCGGGACAGGGCGGTGAAAAACTGTTTTTT
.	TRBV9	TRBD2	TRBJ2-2	CASSDEREGRVTGELFF	TGTGCCAGCAGCGACGAGCGGGAGGGCCGTGTCACCGGGGAGCTGTTTTTT
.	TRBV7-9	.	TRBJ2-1	CASSFLPGVSYNEQFF	TGTGCCAGCAGCTTTCTCCCGGGAGTGAGTTACAATGAGCAGTTCTTC
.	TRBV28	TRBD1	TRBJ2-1	CASSPHEGAMYNEQFF	TGTGCCAGCAGTCCCCACGAGGGGGCGATGTACAATGAGCAGTTCTTC
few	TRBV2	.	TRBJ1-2	CASERGQGSYGYTF	TGTGCCAGCGAGCGAGGACAAGGGTCCTATGGCTACACCTTC
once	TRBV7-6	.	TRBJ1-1	CASSLLAPRQATEAFF	TGTGCCAGCAGCTTACTGGCCCCGAGACAGGCAACTGAAGCTTTCTTT
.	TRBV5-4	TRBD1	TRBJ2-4	CASSGGDRENLLAKNIQYF	TGTGCCAGCAGCGGGGGGGACAGGGAAAACCTGTTAGCCAAAAACATTCAGTACTTC
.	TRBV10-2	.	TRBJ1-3	CASSESPEGNTIYF	TGCGCCAGCAGTGAGTCCCCCGAGGGAAACACCATATATTTT
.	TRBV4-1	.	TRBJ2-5	CASSQVGAGETQYF	TGCGCCAGCAGCCAAGTAGGGGCTGGGGAGACCCAGTACTTC
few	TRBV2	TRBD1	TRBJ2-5	CASSGGQGEETQYF	TGTGCCAGCAGTGGGGGACAGGGAGAAGAGACCCAGTACTTC
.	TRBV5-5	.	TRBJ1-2	CASSTPGQNYGYTF	TGTGCCAGCTCGACCCCTGGGCAAAACTATGGCTACACCTTC
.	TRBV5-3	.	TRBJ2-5	CARSLASQTQETQYF	TGTGCCAGAAGCTTGGCAAGTCAGACTCAAGAGACCCAGTACTTC
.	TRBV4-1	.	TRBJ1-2	CASSQGRSYGYTF	TGCGCCAGCAGCCAAGGACGGAGCTATGGCTACACCTTC
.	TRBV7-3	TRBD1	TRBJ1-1	CASSAQGADTEAFF	TGTGCCAGCAGCGCACAGGGGGCAGATACTGAAGCTTTCTTT
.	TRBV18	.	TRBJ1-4	CASSPQGDEKLFF	TGTGCCAGCTCCCCACAAGGGGATGAAAAACTGTTTTTT
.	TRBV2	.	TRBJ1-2	CASRVWRGDGYTF	TGTGCCAGCAGGGTCTGGAGGGGCGATGGCTACACCTTC
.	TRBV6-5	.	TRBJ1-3	CASRVSGSGGNTIYF	TGTGCCAGCAGAGTGTCAGGGTCAGGCGGAAACACCATATATTTT
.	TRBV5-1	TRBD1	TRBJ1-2	CASSLLQGRNYGYTF	TGCGCCAGCAGCCTCCTACAGGGGCGGAACTATGGCTACACCTTC
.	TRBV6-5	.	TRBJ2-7	CASSGNYEQYF	TGTGCCAGCAGCGGGAACTACGAGCAGTACTTC
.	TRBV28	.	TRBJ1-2	CASSPQTVRYGYTF	TGTGCCAGCAGTCCTCAGACGGTCAGGTATGGCTACACCTTC
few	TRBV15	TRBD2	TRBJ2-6	CATSRASGSGANVLTF	TGTGCCACCAGCAGAGCTAGCGGCTCTGGGGCCAACGTCCTGACTTTC
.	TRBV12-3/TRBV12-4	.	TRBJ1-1	CASTSTANTEAFF	TGTGCCAGCACCTCGACAGCGAACACTGAAGCTTTCTTT
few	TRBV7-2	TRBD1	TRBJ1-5	CASSFQGQERYF	TGTGCCAGCAGCTTTCAAGGACAGGAAAGGTATTTT
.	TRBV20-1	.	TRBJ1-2	CSAGHDYGYTF	TGCAGTGCCGGACACGACTATGGCTACACCTTC
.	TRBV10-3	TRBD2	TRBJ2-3	CAIKGTGGTDTQYF	TGTGCCATCAAGGGGACGGGAGGGACAGATACGCAGTATTTT
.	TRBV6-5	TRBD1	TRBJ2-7	CASSSDRQPYEQYF	TGTGCCAGCAGCTCGGACAGGCAACCCTACGAGCAGTACTTC
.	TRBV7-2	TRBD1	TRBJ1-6	CASSPRTGDNSPLHF	TGTGCCAGCAGCCCGAGGACAGGGGATAATTCACCCCTCCACTTT
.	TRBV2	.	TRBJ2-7	CASSGTGSRGYEQYF	TGTGCCAGCAGTGGGACCGGGTCCCGCGGGTACGAGCAGTACTTC
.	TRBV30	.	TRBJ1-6	CAWNPGGLDNSPLHF	TGTGCCTGGAACCCCGGGGGGCTAGATAATTCACCCCTCCACTTT
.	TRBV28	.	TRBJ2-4	CASSVGGAGRNIQYF	TGTGCCAGCAGCGTAGGGGGCGCGGGAAGGAACATTCAGTACTTC
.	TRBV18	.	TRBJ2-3	CASSTMDRDTQYF	TGTGCCAGCTCAACTATGGACAGAGATACGCAGTATTTT
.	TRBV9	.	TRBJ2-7	CASSGEDSHEQYF	TGTGCCAGCAGCGGAGAGGACAGCCACGAGCAGTACTTC
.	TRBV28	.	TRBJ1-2	CASSPGQLPLCTF	TGTGCCAGCAGTCCTGGACAGTTGCCCCTCTGCACCTTC
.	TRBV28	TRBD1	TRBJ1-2	CASRLPDRANGYTF	TGTGCCAGCAGGCTCCCCGACAGGGCTAATGGCTACACCTTC
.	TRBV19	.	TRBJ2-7	CASSIRQGRDEQYF	TGTGCCAGTAGTATCCGACAGGGGAGGGACGAGCAGTACTTC
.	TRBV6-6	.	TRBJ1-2	CASSTTIGAGGYGYTF	TGTGCCAGCAGTACTACAATTGGAGCGGGGGGTTATGGCTACACCTTC
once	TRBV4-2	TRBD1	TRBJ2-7	CASSQEVGQGAYEQYF	TGTGCCAGCAGCCAAGAGGTCGGACAGGGGGCCTACGAGCAGTACTTC
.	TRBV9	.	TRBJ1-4	CASSLTVRHEKLFF	TGTGCCAGCAGCCTGACAGTGCGTCATGAAAAACTGTTTTTT
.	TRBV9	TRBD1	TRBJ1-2	CASSRTPRTGINGYTF	TGTGCCAGCAGCCGTACACCCAGGACAGGGATAAATGGCTACACCTTC
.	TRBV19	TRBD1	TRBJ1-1	CASMNTGETSEAFF	TGTGCCAGCATGAACACAGGGGAAACATCTGAAGCTTTCTTT
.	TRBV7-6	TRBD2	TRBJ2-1	CASSPSGSPYNEQFF	TGTGCCAGCAGCCCGAGCGGGAGTCCCTACAATGAGCAGTTCTTC
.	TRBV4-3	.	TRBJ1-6	CASSQDPRGKRGPNSPLHF	TGCGCCAGCAGCCAAGATCCTCGTGGGAAACGGGGTCCTAATTCACCCCTCCACTTT
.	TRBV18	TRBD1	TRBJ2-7	CASSPGQARIHEQYF	TGTGCCAGCTCACCGGGACAGGCAAGGATCCACGAGCAGTACTTC
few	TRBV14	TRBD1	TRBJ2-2	CASSRGTGGVTGELFF	TGTGCCAGCAGCCGTGGGACAGGGGGCGTCACCGGGGAGCTGTTTTTT
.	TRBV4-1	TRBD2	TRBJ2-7	CASSQALAGGGYEQYF	TGCGCCAGCAGCCAAGCATTGGCGGGAGGGGGGTACGAGCAGTACTTC
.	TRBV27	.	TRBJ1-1	CASSFGGVTEAFF	TGTGCCAGCAGTTTTGGGGGGGTCACTGAAGCTTTCTTT
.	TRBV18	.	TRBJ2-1	CASSPRSWDNEQFF	TGTGCCAGCTCCCCCCGGAGTTGGGACAATGAGCAGTTCTTC
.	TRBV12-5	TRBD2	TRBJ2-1	CASGLGLAINNEQFF	TGTGCTAGTGGCCTAGGACTAGCGATCAACAATGAGCAGTTCTTC
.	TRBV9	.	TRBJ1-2	CASSVRQAYGYTF	TGTGCCAGCAGCGTTCGACAGGCCTATGGCTACACCTTC
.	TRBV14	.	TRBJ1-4	CASRKKDSSNEKLFF	TGTGCCAGCAGAAAGAAGGACAGCTCTAATGAAAAACTGTTTTTT